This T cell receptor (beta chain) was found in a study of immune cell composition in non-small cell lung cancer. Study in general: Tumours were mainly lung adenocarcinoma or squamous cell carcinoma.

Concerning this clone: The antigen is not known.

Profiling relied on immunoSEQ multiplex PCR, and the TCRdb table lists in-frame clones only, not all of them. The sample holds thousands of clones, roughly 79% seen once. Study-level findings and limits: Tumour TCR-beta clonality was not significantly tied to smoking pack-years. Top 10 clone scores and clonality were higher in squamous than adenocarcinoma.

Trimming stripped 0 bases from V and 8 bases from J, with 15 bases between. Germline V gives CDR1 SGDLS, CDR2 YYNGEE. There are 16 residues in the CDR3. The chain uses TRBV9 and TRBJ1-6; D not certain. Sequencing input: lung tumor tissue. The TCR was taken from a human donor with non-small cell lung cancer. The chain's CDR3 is CASSVGLRNPYSPLHF. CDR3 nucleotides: TGTGCCAGCAGCGTAGGTCTGAGGAACCCGTATTCACCCCTCCACTTT. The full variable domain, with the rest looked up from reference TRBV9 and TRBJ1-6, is DSGVTQTPKHLITATGQRVTLRCSPRSGDLSVYWYQQSLDQGLQFLIQYYNGEERAKGNILERFSAQQFPDLHSELNLSSLELGDSALYFCASSVGLRNPYSPLHFGNGTRLTVT.